This T cell receptor beta chain was profiled in a study of T cell responses to AZD1222 COVID-19 vaccine. Findings of the study overall: Regions 160-218 and 743-854 held dominance among vaccine-associated CD4 TCRs, which spanned spike.

The trim removed 5 bases at V and 4 bases at J, leaving 7 bases unmatched. Germline V lookup: CDR1 LNHDA, CDR2 SQIVND (reference sequence). This CDR3 has 14 amino acids. The method was immunoSEQ multiplex PCR; TCRdb's version includes in-frame clones alone and lacks a portion of them. The data show about 270,000 clones, 94% seen once. With regard to this clone: Its target is not known.

The source of this sequence is an adult who received the AZD1222 COVID-19 vaccine. This sequence joins TRBV19 and TRBJ2-7; 8 nucleotides agree with TRBD1. The sequencing used peripheral blood, collected 28 days after the second AZD1222 dose. The CDR3 bases are TGTGCCAGTAGTGAGGACAGGGCAAGATACGAGCAGTACTTC. Protein product: CASSEDRARYEQYF.